This passage covers 23 T cell receptor beta chains from one sample sequenced in a study of T-cell memory formation after mild COVID-19. TCRdb re-analysed the 5' RACE reads in MiXCR, keeping a single row per CDR3 protein. Of hundreds of thousands of distinct CDR3 sequences listed, roughly 22% are singletons. The sample taken for sequencing was PBMCs or a T cell subset sorted from them (not recorded which). Receptors originate from an adult woman who had mild COVID-19 (a few samples of this study predate the infection). Cell type and time point are not known.

This clonotype was found a few times. The rearrangement links TRBV4-1 to TRBJ2-7; D may be TRBD1 or TRBD2 (6 bases each). The germline V gene has CDR1 MGHRA and CDR2 YSYEKL. Trimming shortened V by 0 bases and J by 7 bases, and 13 bases separated the two germline ends. The CDR3 extends over 14 amino acids. CDR3 loop: CASSQDVKGGEQYF. In DNA, the CDR3 is TGCGCCAGCAGCCAAGATGTGAAGGGGGGAGAGCAGTACTTC.

The V and J genes are TRBV2 and TRBJ2-5; D is undetermined. The CDR3 has 12 amino acids. Germline CDR1 is SNHLY and CDR2 is FYNNEI. Trimming pared 1 base from V and 5 bases from J, leaving 5 bases between. CDR3 amino acids: CASSEEVETQYF. The CDR3 DNA sequence: TGTGCCAGCAGTGAAGAGGTTGAGACCCAGTACTTC. Variable domain in full (rest from reference TRBV2 and TRBJ2-5): EPEVTQTPSHQVTQMGQEVILRCVPISNHLYFYWYRQILGQKVEFLVSFYNNEISEKSEIFDDQFSVERPDGSNFTLKIRSTKLEDSAMYFCASSEEVETQYFGPGTRLLVL.

This clonotype was recorded a few times. V gene TRBV5-6 combines with J gene TRBJ2-7; D call uncertain. V was trimmed by 1 base and J by 3 bases, leaving 14 bases between them. Germline V CDR1 and CDR2: SGHDT, YYEEEE. The CDR3 has 15 amino acids. This CDR3 reads CASSLRLAEIYEQYF. The CDR3 region has the DNA TGTGCCAGCAGCTTGAGATTAGCCGAAATCTACGAGCAGTACTTC.

The rearrangement links TRBV7-9 to TRBJ2-1; tentatively, D is TRBD1 or TRBD2 (6 bases each). The CDR3 sequence is 15 residues long. The V and J ends lost 0 bases and 7 bases respectively, with 13 bases between them. CDR1 is SEHNR, CDR2 FQNEAQ, per germline (reference sequence). CDR3 nucleotides: TGTGCCAGCAGCTTAGCGGGGGGCAATTCTAATGAGCAGTTCTTC. Amino acids: CASSLAGGNSNEQFF.

The chain recombines TRBV7-9 with TRBJ1-4; D is unresolved. The CDR3 is 14 residues long. Germline V gene data show CDR1 as SEHNR and CDR2 as FQNEAQ (reference sequence). V lost 5 bases and J 5 bases, leaving 12 bases between the germline ends. This chain's CDR3 is CASSSGVWNEKLFF. CDR3 nucleotide sequence: TGTGCCAGCAGCAGCGGGGTTTGGAATGAAAAACTGTTTTTT.

This clonotype was counted ten times or more. CDR3 amino acids: CASSQLTRGNTEAFF. CDR3 nucleotides: TGCGCCAGCAGCCAACTTACCAGGGGGAACACTGAAGCTTTCTTT. This chain links TRBV4-1 with TRBJ1-1; D may be TRBD1 (6 bases). The CDR3 extends over 15 amino acids. Germline loops: CDR1 MGHRA, CDR2 YSYEKL. V gave up 2 bases and J gave up 1 base, with 11 bases separating them.

This chain uses TRBV29-1 with TRBJ1-2, with D perhaps TRBD1 (5 bases). The V end lost 0 bases, the J end lost 8 bases, and 10 bases lay between the germline ends. The length of the CDR3 is 12 residues. Germline CDR1 reads SQVTM; CDR2 reads ANQGSEA. CDR3: CSVEDPGPGYTF. In DNA, the CDR3 is TGCAGCGTTGAAGACCCGGGACCCGGCTACACCTTC.

This clonotype turned up a few times. V usage is TRBV4-2 and J usage is TRBJ2-7, with D perhaps matching TRBD1 (5 bases). This CDR3 contains 15 residues. V gave up 5 bases and J gave up 2 bases, with 16 bases separating them. CDR1 and CDR2 from the germline V gene are LGHNA and YNFKEQ. CDR3 sequence: CASSNWAGNTYEQYF. Written as DNA, the CDR3 is TGTGCCAGCAGCAACTGGGCAGGGAATACCTACGAGCAGTACTTC.

J is TRBJ2-7 and V is TRBV9; TRBD2 matches at 13 bases. CDR3 length equals 14 residues. Per germline, CDR1 SGDLS and CDR2 YYNGEE. Losses at the gene ends were 4 bases for V and 12 bases for J; bases not matched to a gene: 10. CDR3 bases: TGTGCCAGCAGCCCTCGGACTAGCGGGGGTGGTATGTACTTC. As protein: CASSPRTSGGGMYF.

This clonotype was counted only a few times. The J gene is TRBJ2-7, the V gene TRBV4-3, with 8 nucleotides matching TRBD2. Germline V CDR1 and CDR2: LGHNA, YSLEER. V was pared by 1 base and J by 3 bases, with 5 bases of the junction left unmatched. This CDR3 has 15 amino acids. CDR3 DNA: TGCGCCAGCAGCCAAGCTACCCGGGGGGGCTACGAGCAGTACTTC. This gives the protein CASSQATRGGYEQYF.

This clonotype was seen only a few times. The rearrangement joins TRBV29-1 to TRBJ2-6, with D possibly matching TRBD2 (6 bases). Per germline, CDR1 SQVTM and CDR2 ANQGSEA. There are 15 residues in the CDR3. Trimming took 4 bases from V and 0 from J, leaving 10 bases between them. CDR3 amino acids: CSVAGVSSGANVLTF. CDR3 sequence (DNA): TGCAGCGTTGCGGGGGTTTCCTCTGGGGCCAACGTCCTGACTTTC.

This clonotype has more than one count but fewer than ten. The chain carries TRBV12-3 or TRBV12-4 and TRBJ1-1; D not resolved. This CDR3 contains 14 residues. V lost 5 bases, J lost 1 base, and 11 bases lay in between. The CDR3: CASSPYPGNTEAFF. The CDR3 DNA reads TGTGCCAGCAGTCCTTACCCAGGGAACACTGAAGCTTTCTTT.

J is TRBJ2-7 and V is TRBV11-2, with 7 bases that match TRBD1. V shed 5 bases and J 5 bases; nucleotides not matched to a gene: 15. This CDR3 region has 16 residues. Germline values: CDR1 SGHAT, CDR2 FQNNGV. CDR3 DNA: TGTGCCAGCAGCATGGGTCTCGGCGAGGGGGCCCACGAGCAGTACTTC. Translated: CASSMGLGEGAHEQYF.

This clonotype was detected only a few times. The chain combines TRBV11-3 with TRBJ2-3, with D possibly being TRBD1 or TRBD2 (5 bases each). Germline V lookup: CDR1 SGHNT, CDR2 YENEEA. The CDR3 has 15 residues. With 5 bases removed from V and 0 bases from J, the gap between germline ends came to 12 bases. DNA for the CDR3: TGTGCCAGCAGCAAACGGGACGGCAGCACAGATACGCAGTATTTT. Translated, it gives CASSKRDGSTDTQYF.

This clonotype came up a few times. The chain employs TRBV5-5 and TRBJ2-1; TRBD2 aligns across 9 bases. Germline CDR1 and CDR2: SGHKS and YYEKEE (reference sequence). Losses at the gene ends were 0 bases for V and 9 bases for J; bases not matched to a gene: 7. The CDR3 has 15 amino acids. CDR3 residues: CASSLAAGGHTEQFF. The CDR3 region has the DNA TGTGCCAGCAGCTTGGCGGCGGGGGGGCATACTGAGCAGTTCTTC.

The chain is built from TRBV20-1 and TRBJ1-1, with a weak D call TRBD1 (5 bases). V was shortened by 3 bases and J by 5 bases, with 10 bases between the two germline ends. The germline V gene has CDR1 DFQATT and CDR2 SNEGSKA (reference sequence). This CDR3 has 12 residues. CDR3 nucleotide sequence: TGCAGTGCTAGGTCAGGGTTAACTGAAGCTTTCTTT. It codes for CSARSGLTEAFF.

The table lists this clonotype with a few counts. The chain carries TRBV9 and TRBJ1-5; perhaps TRBD1 as D (6 bases). Germline CDR1 reads SGDLS; CDR2 reads YYNGEE. This CDR3 is built from 14 residues. The germline V and J ends were trimmed by 0 bases and 4 bases, with 8 bases remaining between them. The CDR3 sequence is CASSVEGENQPQHF. The CDR3 nucleotides read TGTGCCAGCAGCGTAGAGGGGGAGAATCAGCCCCAGCATTTT.

Only a few counts were recorded for this clonotype. This chain uses TRBV4-2 with TRBJ1-6; a weak D match, TRBD1 (5 bases). The V end lost 0 bases, the J end lost 10 bases, and 13 bases lay between the germline ends. This CDR3 is 15 amino acids long. The germline V gene has CDR1 LGHNA and CDR2 YNFKEQ. The CDR3, as DNA: TGTGCCAGCAGCCAAGAGAGTCAGGGAAGATCACCCCTCCACTTT. It translates to CASSQESQGRSPLHF.

This clonotype was detected a few times. V gene TRBV6-1 combines with J gene TRBJ1-5, with D tentatively TRBD1 (6 bases). The germline gives CDR1 MNHNS, CDR2 SASEGT. The length of the CDR3 is 13 residues. Here the CDR3 reads CALGRGANQPQHF. For the CDR3, the DNA is TGTGCTCTTGGGCGGGGGGCCAATCAGCCCCAGCATTTT.

The sample holds a few counts of this clonotype. The genes are TRBV20-1 and TRBJ2-7; TRBD2 aligns across 14 bases. This CDR3 spans 17 amino acids. Unmatched junction bases numbered 7, after V lost 3 bases and J lost 0 bases. Germline CDR1 is DFQATT and CDR2 is SNEGSKA (reference sequence). The DNA of the CDR3 is TGCAGTGCTAGGGGACTAGCGGGGGCCGTTACCTCCTACGAGCAGTACTTC. Amino acid sequence: CSARGLAGAVTSYEQYF.

The chain links TRBV18 to TRBJ2-7; 12 positions match TRBD1. Losses at the gene ends were 0 bases for V and 5 bases for J; bases not matched to a gene: 8. The CDR3 length is 17 residues. From germline, CDR1 is KGHSH and CDR2 LQKENI. The CDR3, as DNA: TGTGCCAGCTCACCACCCGGGACAGGGGGCAATTTCGACGAGCAGTACTTC. It is translated as CASSPPGTGGNFDEQYF.

This clonotype was observed a few times. This chain joins TRBV5-1 and TRBJ2-1, with unresolved D. The ends were cut back, 5 bases at V and 4 bases at J, with 10 bases in the middle. Germline V CDR1 and CDR2: SGHRS, YFSETQ. CDR3 length equals 13 residues. The DNA of the CDR3 is TGCGCCAGCAGAGCAGACCCTTACAATGAGCAGTTCTTC. Its protein is CASRADPYNEQFF.

This clonotype was detected only a few times. This chain joins TRBV9 and TRBJ2-7; D not resolved. V shed 2 bases and J shed 8 bases, with 14 bases lying between them. CDR3 length equals 13 residues. Germline-derived CDR1 and CDR2 are SGDLS and YYNGEE. The CDR3 here is CASSVAPVQQQYF. CDR3 bases: TGTGCCAGCAGCGTGGCGCCGGTGCAGCAGCAGTACTTC.